The 24 T cell receptor beta chains reported below all come from one sample, sequenced in a study of CD4+ T cells in melanoma. The table came from immunoSEQ multiplex PCR; TCRdb's copy has only in-frame clones and leaves some out. The sample records about 20,000 clones, more than 70% being singletons. The source of these receptors is a human donor with melanoma.

This clone was counted between two and nine times. The genes are TRBV7-9 and TRBJ1-4; D gene ambiguous. Germline V gene lookup returns CDR1 SEHNR and CDR2 FQNEAQ (reference sequence). V gave up 2 bases and J gave up 7 bases, with 14 bases separating them. The CDR3 is made up of 15 amino acids. The CDR3 region is CASSLSRAWAEKLFF. CDR3 DNA: TGTGCCAGCAGCTTAAGCCGGGCATGGGCTGAAAAACTGTTTTTT.

The V and J genes are TRBV6-4 and TRBJ2-1, with TRBD2 matching over 10 bases. The ends lost 9 bases at V and 5 bases at J; junction bases unmatched: 7. This CDR3 has 14 amino acids. Germline V gene sequence: CDR1 MRHNA, CDR2 SNTAGT. The CDR3 DNA reads TGTGCCAGTCCTAAGCGGGGGGGGAACAATGAGCAGTTCTTC. Translated, it gives CASPKRGGNNEQFF.

Comment on this clone: Other DNA sequences in this specimen translate into the identical CDR3. The chain recombines TRBV18 with TRBJ2-7; 7 bases fit TRBD1. V gave up 3 bases and J gave up 3 bases; unmatched junction bases: 8. CDR1 and CDR2 (germline): KGHSH, LQKENI. CDR3 length equals 15 residues. CDR3 protein: CASSPPRGTFYEQYF. CDR3 in DNA: TGTGCCAGCTCACCCCCCAGGGGGACCTTCTACGAGCAGTACTTC.

The chain is built from TRBV5-1 and TRBJ2-2; weak D call: TRBD2 (5 bases). Trimming removed 0 bases from V and 6 bases from J, with 12 bases in between. This CDR3 is 15 amino acids long. Germline V gives CDR1 SGHRS, CDR2 YFSETQ. The CDR3 region is CASSLATGVAGELFF. The CDR3 DNA sequence: TGCGCCAGCAGCTTGGCCACCGGGGTCGCCGGGGAGCTGTTTTTT. Based on the CDR3 plus reference TRBV5-1 and TRBJ2-2, the full variable domain is KAGVTQTPRYLIKTRGQQVTLSCSPISGHRSVSWYQQTPGQGLQFLFEYFSETQRNKGNFPGRFSGRQFSNSRSEMNVSTLELGDSALYLCASSLATGVAGELFFGEGSRLTVL.

The chain couples TRBV7-9 to TRBJ2-7, with D uncertain. The CDR3 consists of 13 residues. CDR1 and CDR2 from the germline V gene are SEHNR and FQNEAQ (reference sequence). V lost 4 bases and J lost 3, with 10 bases in between. As DNA, the CDR3 is TGTGCCAGCAGCTCCGGCCCTAACTACGAGCAGTACTTC. Translated, it gives CASSSGPNYEQYF.

The chain carries TRBV7-3 and TRBJ2-3; 11 positions match TRBD2. The CDR3 covers 16 residues. The germline CDR1 and CDR2 sequences are SGHTA and FQGTGA. The V segment lost 1 base and the J segment 3 bases; nucleotides outside the gene matches: 3. The CDR3: CASSLNPSGGTDTQYF. DNA of the CDR3: TGTGCCAGCAGCTTAAACCCTAGCGGGGGGACAGATACGCAGTATTTT.

The chain uses TRBV2 and TRBJ2-4, with D hard to call. Trimming removed 6 bases from V and 0 bases from J, with 6 bases in between. CDR3 length equals 13 residues. Germline V gene data show CDR1 as SNHLY and CDR2 as FYNNEI. The CDR3 loop reads CASRRLAKNIQYF. CDR3 in DNA: TGTGCCAGCAGGAGGCTAGCCAAAAACATTCAGTACTTC.

This sequence joins TRBV19 and TRBJ1-2, with D maybe TRBD1 (5 bases). V was trimmed by 6 bases and J by 2 bases, leaving 16 bases between them. The CDR3 loop spans 15 amino acids. Per germline, CDR1 LNHDA and CDR2 SQIVND (reference sequence). CDR3 nucleotides: TGTGCCAGTAGCGGATCGGTCTGGGGGAACTATGGCTACACCTTC. Its translation: CASSGSVWGNYGYTF.

The rearrangement uses TRBV7-2 and TRBJ2-2, with D perhaps TRBD1 or TRBD2 (6 bases each). V gave up 1 base and J gave up 8 bases, with 20 bases separating them. The germline CDR1 and CDR2 sequences are SGHTA and FQGNSA. The CDR3 extends over 17 amino acids. The CDR3: CASSLDPAPGARGELFF. DNA of the CDR3: TGTGCCAGCAGCTTAGATCCCGCCCCGGGGGCTAGGGGGGAGCTGTTTTTT.

The genes are TRBV18 and TRBJ2-5, with D possibly being TRBD1 or TRBD2 (6 bases each). Trimming removed 3 bases from V and 5 bases from J, with 16 bases in between. CDR1 KGHSH and CDR2 LQKENI come from the germline V gene. The length of the CDR3 is 15 residues. The CDR3 nucleotides are TGTGCCAGCTCACCCGCCGGCAGGGGAGGTGAGACCCAGTACTTC. It translates to CASSPAGRGGETQYF.

V is TRBV6-6 and J is TRBJ1-1; D not certain. V was pared by 6 bases and J by 6 bases, with 14 bases between. Germline-derived CDR1 and CDR2 are MNHNY and SVGAGI (reference sequence). This CDR3 is built from 13 residues. The CDR3 DNA reads TGTGCCAGCAGCTGGCAGGAGGCGGCTGAAGCTTTCTTT. This translates into CASSWQEAAEAFF.

The chain couples TRBV6-4 to TRBJ1-2; D gene uncertain. Germline assignment: CDR1 MRHNA and CDR2 SNTAGT. The CDR3 has 10 amino acids. V dropped 6 bases and J dropped 6 bases, with 5 bases sitting between them. Here the CDR3 DNA reads TGTGCCAGCAGATTAGATGGCTACACCTTC. Amino acids: CASRLDGYTF.

This clone was observed a handful of times. The chain joins TRBV5-1 to TRBJ1-2; D not certain. Between the trimmed V and J ends, which lost 2 bases and 0 bases, there was a span of 11 bases. CDR1 and CDR2 from the germline V gene are SGHRS and YFSETQ. The CDR3 contains 15 residues. The CDR3 sequence: CASSFSPDTNYGYTF. DNA of the CDR3: TGCGCCAGCAGCTTTAGCCCAGATACTAACTATGGCTACACCTTC.

The genes are TRBV29-1 and TRBJ2-2; possibly TRBD2 for D (6 bases). The V and J ends lost 5 bases and 8 bases respectively, with 18 bases between them. In germline, CDR1 is SQVTM, CDR2 ANQGSEA. The CDR3 is 14 amino acids. CDR3 residues: CSVSGLQRTGELFF. The DNA for the CDR3 is TGCAGCGTTAGTGGACTACAGAGGACTGGGGAGCTGTTTTTT.

The rearrangement joins TRBV7-2 to TRBJ1-5, with D uncertain. V lost 3 bases and J 7 bases, leaving 13 bases between the germline ends. The CDR3 contains 14 residues. Germline CDR1 SGHTA, CDR2 FQGNSA. CDR3 sequence (DNA): TGTGCCAGCAGCTTCAGCCCCAACGGGCAGCCCCAGCATTTT. Translating it yields CASSFSPNGQPQHF.

V and J are TRBV30 and TRBJ1-1; 7 bases agree with TRBD1. After removal of 5 bases from V and 11 bases from J, the junction contained 11 bases not matched to a gene. Germline V gene lookup returns CDR1 GTSNPN and CDR2 SVGIG (reference sequence). The CDR3 length is 12 residues. CDR3 amino acids: CAWSTGFGYAFF. CDR3 DNA: TGTGCCTGGTCGACAGGGTTTGGATATGCTTTCTTT.

The V and J genes are TRBV11-2 and TRBJ2-1; either TRBD1 or TRBD2 may supply D (5 bases each). Deletions cut 1 base from V and 0 bases from J, with 10 bases between. The germline V gene has CDR1 SGHAT and CDR2 FQNNGV. This CDR3 is built from 16 residues. CDR3 amino acids: CASSLGDSGSYNEQFF. DNA for the CDR3: TGTGCCAGCAGCTTAGGCGACAGCGGCTCCTACAATGAGCAGTTCTTC.

This clone was observed a few times. The V call is TRBV7-9, the J call TRBJ1-1; D possibly corresponds to TRBD1 (6 bases). The CDR3 covers 14 residues. In germline, CDR1 is SEHNR, CDR2 FQNEAQ (reference sequence). The V and J ends lost 1 base and 5 bases respectively, with 11 bases between them. The CDR3 DNA follows: TGTGCCAGCAGCTTAGTCGGGGGGGCTACTGAAGCTTTCTTT. It is translated as CASSLVGGATEAFF. Variable domain in full (rest from reference TRBV7-9 and TRBJ1-1): DTGVSQNPRHKITKRGQNVTFRCDPISEHNRLYWYRQTLGQGPEFLTYFQNEAQLEKSRLLSDRFSAERPKGSFSTLEIQRTEQGDSAMYLCASSLVGGATEAFFGQGTRLTVV.

The chain employs TRBV4-2 and TRBJ2-3; 7 bases align to TRBD2. The V gene's germline CDR1 is LGHNA and CDR2 YNFKEQ. The CDR3 loop spans 17 amino acids. V shed 0 bases, J shed 4 bases, and the junction held 10 bases outside the gene matches. CDR3 amino acids: CASSQEGRVFLPDTQYF. The DNA for the CDR3 is TGTGCCAGCAGCCAAGAGGGGAGGGTTTTTCTGCCAGATACGCAGTATTTT.

This clone was recorded once. The CDR3 here is CASRYGQGEAFF. CDR3 coding DNA: TGTGCCAGCAGATACGGACAGGGGGAAGCTTTCTTT. The chain is built from TRBV5-8 and TRBJ1-1; TRBD1 matches 9 bases. V was clipped by 5 bases and J by 8 bases; unmatched bases: 4. The V gene's germline CDR1 is SGHTS and CDR2 YDEGEE. The CDR3 spans 12 residues.

The V and J genes are TRBV27 and TRBJ2-7, with unresolved D. Between the trimmed V and J ends, which lost 3 bases and 4 bases, there was a span of 7 bases. From germline, CDR1 is MNHEY and CDR2 SMNVEV (reference sequence). The CDR3 has 12 amino acids. The CDR3 DNA follows: TGTGCCAGCAGTTTGGGTGGGTACGAGCAGTACTTC. Protein product: CASSLGGYEQYF.

The chain combines TRBV5-1 with TRBJ2-5; a weak D match, TRBD1 (6 bases). Germline V gives CDR1 SGHRS, CDR2 YFSETQ. Between the trimmed V and J ends, which lost 2 bases and 3 bases, there was a span of 20 bases. The CDR3 covers 17 residues. DNA for the CDR3: TGCGCCAGCAGCTTATTCAGGGGTACGATAGAGGAAGAGACCCAGTACTTC. Residues: CASSLFRGTIEEETQYF.

This clone is deemed medium-sized. V is TRBV7-9 and J is TRBJ2-3; D is uncertain. V lost 6 bases to trimming and J lost 6 bases, with 10 bases between them. Germline loops: CDR1 SEHNR, CDR2 FQNEAQ (reference sequence). There are 12 residues in the CDR3. The CDR3 here is CASRIGSDTQYF. The CDR3 region has the DNA TGTGCCAGCAGAATAGGTTCCGATACGCAGTATTTT.

The chain recombines TRBV5-8 with TRBJ1-1, with TRBD1 matching 7 bases. The CDR3 spans 15 residues. V shed 0 bases and J 5 bases; nucleotides not matched to a gene: 7. CDR1 and CDR2 from the germline V gene are SGHTS and YDEGEE. CDR3 sequence reads: CASSLGDRVGTEAFF. The CDR3, as DNA: TGTGCCAGCAGCTTGGGCGACAGGGTCGGAACTGAAGCTTTCTTT.